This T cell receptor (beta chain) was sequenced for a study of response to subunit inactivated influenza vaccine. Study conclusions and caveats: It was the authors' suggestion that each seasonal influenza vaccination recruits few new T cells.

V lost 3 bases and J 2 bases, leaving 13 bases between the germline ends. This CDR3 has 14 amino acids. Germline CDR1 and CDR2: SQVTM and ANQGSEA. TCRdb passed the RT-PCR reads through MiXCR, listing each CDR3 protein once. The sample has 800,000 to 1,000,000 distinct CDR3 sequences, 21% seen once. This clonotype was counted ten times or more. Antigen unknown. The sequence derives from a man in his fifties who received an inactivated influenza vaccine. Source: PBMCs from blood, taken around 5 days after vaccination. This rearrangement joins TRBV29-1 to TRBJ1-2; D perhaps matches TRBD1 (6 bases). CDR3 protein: CSVDKSGQNYGYTF. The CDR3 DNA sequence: TGCAGCGTTGACAAATCAGGACAGAACTATGGCTACACCTTC. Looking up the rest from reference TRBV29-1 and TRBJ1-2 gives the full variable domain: SAVISQKPSRDICQRGTSLTIQCQVDSQVTMMFWYRQQPGQSLTLIATANQGSEATYESGFVIDKFPISRPNLTFSTLTVSNMSPEDSSIYLCSVDKSGQNYGYTFGSGTRLTVV.